Below, 22 T cell receptor beta chains from the same sample are listed, as sequenced in a study of cytomegalovirus exposure and HLA in healthy donors. Profiled with immunoSEQ multiplex PCR; TCRdb holds only in-frame clones, not every one. This table has 120,000 or so clones, around nine tenths appearing once. The sample taken for sequencing was PBMCs. Receptor source: a woman in her twenties or thirties in good health and CMV-seropositive.

The table lists this clone with a count of one. The chain recombines TRBV7-8 with TRBJ2-2; possibly TRBD2 for D (7 bases). The CDR3 covers 15 residues. V lost 0 bases to trimming and J lost 4 bases, with 9 bases between them. Germline-derived CDR1 and CDR2 are SGHVS and FQNEAQ. Here the CDR3 DNA reads TGTGCCAGCAGCTTAGCGGGGGGGCCCACCGGGGAGCTGTTTTTT. The encoded protein is CASSLAGGPTGELFF. The entire variable domain, with the rest obtained from reference TRBV7-8 and TRBJ2-2, is as follows: GAGVSQSPRYKVAKRGQDVALRCDPISGHVSLFWYQQALGQGPEFLTYFQNEAQLDKSGLPSDRFFAERPEGSVSTLKIQRTQQEDSAVYLCASSLAGGPTGELFFGEGSRLTVL.

The sample holds a few counts of this clone. The V gene is TRBV23-1, the J gene TRBJ2-7, with D hard to call. TRBV23-1 is an open reading frame whose function is uncertain. V was cut by 1 base and J by 0 bases, with 13 bases left in between. CDR3 length: 16 residues. CDR3 sequence: CASSQLFQVYSYEQYF. The CDR3 bases are TGCGCCAGCAGTCAATTGTTTCAGGTCTACTCCTACGAGCAGTACTTC.

The chain is built from TRBV19 and TRBJ1-1; D ambiguous. Trimming took off 4 bases at V and 1 base at J, with 10 bases between the two ends. CDR1 is LNHDA, CDR2 SQIVND, per germline (reference sequence). There are 14 residues in the CDR3. CDR3 DNA: TGTGCCAGTAGTACCCGGTTCGGGAACACTGAAGCTTTCTTT. Amino acids: CASSTRFGNTEAFF.

The V call is TRBV6-5, the J call TRBJ2-2, with D hard to call. V was clipped by 2 bases and J by 4 bases, with 8 bases between them. CDR1 MNHEY and CDR2 SVGAGI come from the germline V gene. This CDR3 is built from 14 residues. The CDR3 is CASSYERSTGELFF. The CDR3, as DNA: TGTGCCAGCAGTTACGAGAGAAGCACCGGGGAGCTGTTTTTT.

This sequence joins TRBV13 and TRBJ1-2, with D hard to call. Trimming shortened V by 1 base and J by 5 bases, and 11 bases separated the two germline ends. This CDR3 is built from 14 residues. Germline V gives CDR1 PRHDT, CDR2 FYEKMQ (reference sequence). CDR3: CASSLDIEVYGYTF. CDR3 sequence (DNA): TGTGCCAGCAGCTTAGATATAGAGGTTTATGGCTACACCTTC.

The chain is built from TRBV6-1 and TRBJ1-5; the match to TRBD1 covers 9 bases. V lost 8 bases to trimming and J lost 6 bases; unmatched junction nucleotides: 8. CDR1 is MNHNS and CDR2 is SASEGT in the germline V gene. The CDR3 runs to 14 residues. The CDR3 region is CASRGGTGPQPQHF. CDR3 in DNA: TGTGCCAGCCGAGGAGGGACAGGGCCTCAGCCCCAGCATTTT.

The chain couples TRBV7-9 to TRBJ1-5, with a tentative D call TRBD1 (5 bases). Trimming shortened V by 5 bases and J by 3 bases, and 11 bases separated the two germline ends. Germline V gene lookup returns CDR1 SEHNR and CDR2 FQNEAQ (reference sequence). This CDR3 is 14 amino acids long. CDR3 sequence: CASSGGDINQPQHF. The CDR3 bases are TGTGCCAGCAGCGGGGGGGATATCAATCAGCCCCAGCATTTT.

CDR3 protein: CASSPWDRGFTEAFF. The DNA of the CDR3 is TGCGCCAGCAGCCCTTGGGACAGGGGATTTACTGAAGCTTTCTTT. The genes are TRBV4-1 and TRBJ1-1; 10 positions agree with TRBD1. Losses at the gene ends were 4 bases for V and 5 bases for J; bases not matched to a gene: 7. From germline, CDR1 is MGHRA and CDR2 YSYEKL. CDR3 size: 15 residues.

The chain is built from TRBV6-1 and TRBJ2-7, with D possibly matching TRBD1 (5 bases). CDR1 is MNHNS, CDR2 SASEGT, per germline. The CDR3 contains 14 residues. The V gene lost 5 bases and the J gene lost 7 bases, with 18 bases spanning the gap. CDR3 loop: CASSPDTGPGEQYF. The CDR3, as DNA: TGTGCCAGCAGTCCCGACACGGGCCCAGGGGAGCAGTACTTC.

The chain combines TRBV6-4 with TRBJ2-7; D remains ambiguous. Germline CDR1 is MRHNA and CDR2 is SNTAGT. The CDR3 length is 9 residues. Trimming removed 11 bases at V and 6 bases at J, with 8 bases between. CDR3 residues: CAFLPEQYF. CDR3 DNA sequence: TGTGCCTTCCTCCCCGAGCAGTACTTC.

This chain joins TRBV14 and TRBJ2-5; 12 nucleotides match TRBD2. The germline V gene encodes CDR1 SGHDN and CDR2 FVKESK. The CDR3 extends over 15 amino acids. Germline trimming cut 6 bases from V and 5 bases from J; bases unmatched to any gene: 7. CDR3: CASRRGLAGFETQYF. CDR3 sequence (DNA): TGTGCCAGCAGGCGCGGACTAGCGGGATTTGAGACCCAGTACTTC.

This clone was seen more than once but under ten times. This chain uses TRBV27 with TRBJ1-5, with 9 bases aligning to TRBD1. Trimming at V came to 6 bases and at J to 6 bases, leaving 21 bases not matched to a gene. The CDR3 has 19 amino acids. Germline assignment: CDR1 MNHEY and CDR2 SMNVEV (reference sequence). CDR3 residues: CASSQDGFFRDRGSQPQHF. In nucleotides, the CDR3 is TGTGCCAGCAGCCAAGATGGATTCTTCCGAGACAGGGGGTCTCAGCCCCAGCATTTT.

This chain connects TRBV4-3 to TRBJ1-2, with D possibly being TRBD1 (5 bases). CDR1 LGHNA and CDR2 YSLEER come from the germline V gene. CDR3 length: 15 residues. Trimming removed 2 bases from V and 1 base from J, with 11 bases in between. Here the CDR3 DNA reads TGCGCCAGCAGCCAATCGAGCAGGGTTAACTATGGCTACACCTTC. It yields the protein CASSQSSRVNYGYTF.

The chain has TRBV2 and TRBJ1-4, with D maybe TRBD1 (5 bases). The germline gives CDR1 SNHLY, CDR2 FYNNEI. This CDR3 is built from 15 residues. Trimming took off 7 bases at V and 1 base at J, with 13 bases between the two ends. The chain's CDR3 is CASIPGGQTNEKLFF. In DNA, the CDR3 is TGTGCCAGCATCCCCGGTGGACAAACTAATGAAAAACTGTTTTTT.

The rearrangement joins TRBV5-6 to TRBJ1-1; possible D gene TRBD1, 5 bases. Germline CDR1 is SGHDT and CDR2 is YYEEEE. V lost 0 bases, J lost 3 bases, and 9 bases lay in between. The CDR3 spans 14 residues. CDR3 amino acids: CASSLVVGDTEAFF. The CDR3 DNA is TGTGCCAGCAGCTTGGTAGTAGGGGACACTGAAGCTTTCTTT.

The chain recombines TRBV11-2 with TRBJ2-1, with 11 bases lining up with TRBD2. CDR1 and CDR2 (germline): SGHAT, FQNNGV. This CDR3 spans 17 amino acids. Trimming took 2 bases from V and 3 from J; bases not matched to a gene: 6. The CDR3 loop reads CASSLPPLAGGYNEQFF. As DNA, the CDR3 is TGTGCCAGCAGCTTACCCCCCCTAGCGGGAGGCTACAATGAGCAGTTCTTC.

This chain uses TRBV2 with TRBJ1-2; weak D call: TRBD1 (6 bases). V was pared by 7 bases and J by 2 bases, with 11 bases between. The CDR3 has 13 amino acids. CDR1 SNHLY and CDR2 FYNNEI come from the germline V gene. The CDR3 nucleotides are TGTGCCAGCATGATACAGGGAAACTATGGCTACACCTTC. Its translation is CASMIQGNYGYTF.

The rearrangement joins TRBV27 to TRBJ2-7, with D tentatively TRBD1 (5 bases). CDR1 and CDR2 (germline): MNHEY, SMNVEV (reference sequence). The V end was cut by 3 bases, the J end by 3 bases, with 12 bases between. The CDR3 length is 14 residues. CDR3 amino acids: CASSFSGRGYEQYF. CDR3 coding DNA: TGTGCCAGCAGTTTTTCGGGTAGGGGCTACGAGCAGTACTTC.

This chain links TRBV7-3 with TRBJ1-1; tentatively, D is TRBD1 (6 bases). This CDR3 contains 14 residues. The germline CDR1 and CDR2 sequences are SGHTA and FQGTGA. V was trimmed by 5 bases and J by 5 bases, leaving 15 bases between them. The CDR3 loop is CASSPKRGSTEAFF. DNA of the CDR3: TGTGCCAGCAGCCCAAAGAGGGGGTCGACTGAAGCTTTCTTT.

CDR3 loop: CASINLGEAAAFF. DNA for the CDR3: TGTGCCAGCATAAACCTGGGAGAAGCGGCTGCTTTCTTT. The chain employs TRBV28 and TRBJ1-1; D remains unclear. Trimming pared 7 bases from V and 11 bases from J, leaving 20 bases between. Germline V gene sequence: CDR1 MDHEN, CDR2 SYDVKM. This CDR3 contains 13 residues.

This chain joins TRBV27 and TRBJ2-2; unclear D gene. V was shortened by 8 bases and J by 0 bases, with 10 bases between the two germline ends. There are 14 residues in the CDR3. In germline, CDR1 is MNHEY, CDR2 SMNVEV (reference sequence). CDR3 amino acids: CASRSLANTGELFF. The CDR3 nucleotides are TGTGCCAGCCGAAGCTTGGCGAACACCGGGGAGCTGTTTTTT.

V is TRBV14 and J is TRBJ2-5; 9 nucleotides agree with TRBD2. Germline assignment: CDR1 SGHDN and CDR2 FVKESK. The CDR3 loop spans 14 amino acids. V lost 4 bases and J lost 5; bases outside the gene matches: 5. CDR3 bases: TGTGCCAGCAGCCGCCTGGGACTAGCCGAGACCCAGTACTTC. Amino acid sequence: CASSRLGLAETQYF.